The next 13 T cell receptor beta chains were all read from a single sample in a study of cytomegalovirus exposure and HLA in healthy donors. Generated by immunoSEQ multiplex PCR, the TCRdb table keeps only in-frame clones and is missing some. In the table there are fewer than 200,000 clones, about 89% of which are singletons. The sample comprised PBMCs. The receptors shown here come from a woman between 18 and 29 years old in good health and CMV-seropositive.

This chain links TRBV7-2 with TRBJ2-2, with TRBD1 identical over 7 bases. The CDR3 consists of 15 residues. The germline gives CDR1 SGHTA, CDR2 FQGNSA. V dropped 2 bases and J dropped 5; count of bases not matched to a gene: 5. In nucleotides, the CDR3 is TGTGCCAGCAGCTTAAGGGGGACAGTGACCGGGGAGCTGTTTTTT. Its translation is CASSLRGTVTGELFF. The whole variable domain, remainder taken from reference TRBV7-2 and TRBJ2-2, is GAGVSQSPSNKVTEKGKDVELRCDPISGHTALYWYRQSLGQGLEFLIYFQGNSAPDKSGLPSDRFSAERTGGSVSTLTIQRTQQEDSAVYLCASSLRGTVTGELFFGEGSRLTVL.

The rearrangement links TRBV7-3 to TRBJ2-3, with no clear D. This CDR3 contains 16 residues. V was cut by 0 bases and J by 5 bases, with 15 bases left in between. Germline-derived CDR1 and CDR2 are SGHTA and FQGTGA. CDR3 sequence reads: CASSLTPPGSGDTQYF. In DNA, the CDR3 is TGTGCCAGCAGCTTAACCCCCCCCGGATCGGGAGATACGCAGTATTTT.

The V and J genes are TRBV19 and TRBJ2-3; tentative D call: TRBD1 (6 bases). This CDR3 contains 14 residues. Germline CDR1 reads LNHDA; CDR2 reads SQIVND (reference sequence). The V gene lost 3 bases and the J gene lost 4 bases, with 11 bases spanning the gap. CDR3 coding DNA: TGTGCCAGTAGTATGGGCAGGGGTGCAGATACGCAGTATTTT. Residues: CASSMGRGADTQYF.

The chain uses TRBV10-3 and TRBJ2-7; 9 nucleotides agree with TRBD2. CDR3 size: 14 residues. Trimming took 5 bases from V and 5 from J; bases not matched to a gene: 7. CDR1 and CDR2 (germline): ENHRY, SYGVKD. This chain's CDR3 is CAISLGLAYNEQYF. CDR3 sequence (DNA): TGTGCCATCAGTCTAGGACTAGCGTACAACGAGCAGTACTTC.

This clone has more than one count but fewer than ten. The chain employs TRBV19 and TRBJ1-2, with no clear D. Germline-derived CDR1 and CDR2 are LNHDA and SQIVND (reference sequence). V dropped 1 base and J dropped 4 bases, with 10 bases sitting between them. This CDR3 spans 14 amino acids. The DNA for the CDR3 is TGTGCCAGTAGTATAGCAGAGGGTCTCTATGGCTACACCTTC. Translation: CASSIAEGLYGYTF.

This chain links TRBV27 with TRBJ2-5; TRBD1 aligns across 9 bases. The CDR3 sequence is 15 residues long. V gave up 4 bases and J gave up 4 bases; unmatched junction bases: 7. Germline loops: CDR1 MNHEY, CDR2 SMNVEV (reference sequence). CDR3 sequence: CASSSRQGGGETQYF. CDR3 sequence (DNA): TGTGCCAGCAGTTCTCGACAGGGGGGGGGAGAGACCCAGTACTTC.

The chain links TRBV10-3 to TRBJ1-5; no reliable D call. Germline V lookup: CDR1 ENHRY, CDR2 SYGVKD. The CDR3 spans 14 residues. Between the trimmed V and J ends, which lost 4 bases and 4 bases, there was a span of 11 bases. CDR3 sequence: CAISVAGENQPQHF. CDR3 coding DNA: TGTGCCATCAGTGTGGCCGGAGAAAATCAGCCCCAGCATTTT.

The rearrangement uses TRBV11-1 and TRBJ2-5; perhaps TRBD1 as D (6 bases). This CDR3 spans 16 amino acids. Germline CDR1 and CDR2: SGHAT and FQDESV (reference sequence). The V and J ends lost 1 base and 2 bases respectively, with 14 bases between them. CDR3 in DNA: TGTGCCAGCAGCTTAGTTACCGGGACACCTCAAGAGACCCAGTACTTC. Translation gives CASSLVTGTPQETQYF.

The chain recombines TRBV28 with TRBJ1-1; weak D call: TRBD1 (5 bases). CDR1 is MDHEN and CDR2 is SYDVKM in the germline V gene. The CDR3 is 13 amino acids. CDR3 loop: CASCGGGNTEAFF. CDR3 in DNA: TGTGCTAGTTGCGGGGGGGGTAACACTGAAGCTTTCTTT.

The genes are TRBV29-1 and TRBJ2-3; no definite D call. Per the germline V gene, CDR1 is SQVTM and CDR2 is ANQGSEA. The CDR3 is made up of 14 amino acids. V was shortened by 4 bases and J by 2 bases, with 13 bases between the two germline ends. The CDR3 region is CSVVAPSFTDTQYF. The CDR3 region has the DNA TGCAGCGTTGTAGCCCCCTCTTTCACAGATACGCAGTATTTT.

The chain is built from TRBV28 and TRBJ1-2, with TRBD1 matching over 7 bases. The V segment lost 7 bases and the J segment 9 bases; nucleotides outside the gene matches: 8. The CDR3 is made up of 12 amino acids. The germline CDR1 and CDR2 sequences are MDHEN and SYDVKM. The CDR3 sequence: CASMGQLLSYTF. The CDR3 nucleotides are TGTGCCAGCATGGGACAGCTATTAAGCTACACCTTC.

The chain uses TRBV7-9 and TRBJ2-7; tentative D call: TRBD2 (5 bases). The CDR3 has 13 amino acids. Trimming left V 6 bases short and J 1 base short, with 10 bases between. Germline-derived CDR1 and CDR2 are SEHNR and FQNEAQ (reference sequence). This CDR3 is CASSYRGSYEQYF. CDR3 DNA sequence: TGTGCCAGCAGTTATCGGGGTTCCTACGAGCAGTACTTC.

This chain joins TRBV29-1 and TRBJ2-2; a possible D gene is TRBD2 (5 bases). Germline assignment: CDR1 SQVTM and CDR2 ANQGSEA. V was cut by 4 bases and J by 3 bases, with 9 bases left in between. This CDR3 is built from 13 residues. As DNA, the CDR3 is TGCAGCGTTGGAACTAGGCACACCGGGGAGCTGTTTTTT. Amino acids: CSVGTRHTGELFF.